Listed below are T cell receptor beta chains from one sample, sequenced in a study of CD8+ T cells in alopecia areata. The repertoire was sequenced with immunoSEQ multiplex PCR; TCRdb's copy has only in-frame clones and lacks some. The data show about 150,000 clones, about 53% seen once. This specimen consisted of CD8+ T cells sorted from blood, obtained at week 0. These receptors were collected from a human donor with alopecia areata. The CDR3 runs from the conserved cysteine through the conserved F or W. A D gene is named only where the DNA matches it firmly. The size of a clone is reported for some rows only, either as once, few or many, or as a class for expanded clones.

V	size	J	D	DNA	CDR3
TRBV7-8	few	TRBJ1-6	-	TGTGCCAGCAGCCCCCTGGGCCCTCCTGGTAATTCACCCCTCCACTTT	CASSPLGPPGNSPLHF
TRBV30	-	TRBJ1-2	-	TGTGCCTGGAGTGTCTCAGCGAAGAACTATGGCTACACCTTC	CAWSVSAKNYGYTF
TRBV5-1	-	TRBJ2-1	-	TGCGCCAGCAGCTTTACCGGGCCCATGGAGCAGTTCTTC	CASSFTGPMEQFF
TRBV4-1	once	TRBJ1-5	-	TGCGCCAGCAGCCAAGAACGGGCGGGGGCAAGCAATCAGCCCCAGCATTTT	CASSQERAGASNQPQHF
TRBV11-2	-	TRBJ2-3	-	TGTGCCAGCAGCTTCGCGGTCTCTAGCACAGATACGCAGTATTTT	CASSFAVSSTDTQYF
TRBV27	once	TRBJ1-1	TRBD1	TGTGCCAGCAGTCGACAGGGGGGGACTGAAGCTTTCTTT	CASSRQGGTEAFF
TRBV9	once	TRBJ2-1	-	TGTGCCAGCAGCGTAGGGCCCACGGGCAATGAGCAGTTCTTC	CASSVGPTGNEQFF
TRBV19	-	TRBJ2-7	-	TGTGCCAGTAGTTTGGACTTAGAGGTCGACGAGCAGTACTTC	CASSLDLEVDEQYF
TRBV4-1	-	TRBJ1-1	TRBD1	TGCGCCAGCAGCCAACGGACAGGGAGGAACACTGAAGCTTTCTTT	CASSQRTGRNTEAFF
TRBV5-1	-	TRBJ2-4	-	TGCGCCAGCAGCTTTGACCCTTCAGACGTCCAGTACTTC	CASSFDPSDVQYF
TRBV11-2	-	TRBJ2-3	-	TGTGCCAGCACCCCAGACCAAACCGGGGGTGCAGATACGCAGTATTTT	CASTPDQTGGADTQYF
TRBV19	few	TRBJ2-5	-	TGTGCCAGTAGTAGGAAGGGACAAGAGACCCAGTACTTC	CASSRKGQETQYF
TRBV4-1	-	TRBJ2-7	TRBD2	TGCGCCAGCAGCCCATTGACTAGCGGGGCTTACGAGCAGTACTTC	CASSPLTSGAYEQYF
TRBV7-9	-	TRBJ2-7	-	TGTGCCAGCAGCTTAGGAGGGGGCGAGCAGTACTTC	CASSLGGGEQYF
TRBV6-1	few	TRBJ1-1	TRBD1	TGTGCCAGCAGTGACTGGGACAGGGTTACTGAAGCTTTCTTT	CASSDWDRVTEAFF
TRBV7-9	-	TRBJ2-6	-	TGTGCCACCCGCCAGGGAGCTGGGGCCAACGTCCTGACTTTC	CATRQGAGANVLTF
TRBV5-6	-	TRBJ1-1	-	TGTGCCAGCAGCTTGGCCAAGGGGCACGACACTGAAGCTTTCTTT	CASSLAKGHDTEAFF
TRBV25-1	-	TRBJ2-7	-	TGTGCCAGCAGGATCGGGTACGAGCAGTACTTC	CASRIGYEQYF
TRBV6-5	few	TRBJ2-1	TRBD1	TGTGCCAGCAGCTTAGGGCAGGGGGAGAATGAGCAGTTCTTC	CASSLGQGENEQFF
TRBV29-1	-	TRBJ1-2	-	TGCAGCGCCCCACGACAGGTCGACGGTGGCTACACCTTC	CSAPRQVDGGYTF
TRBV27	-	TRBJ1-2	TRBD1	TGTGCCAGCAGTTCGACAGGGTGGTCTAACTATGGCTACGCCTTC	CASSSTGWSNYGYAF
TRBV30	-	TRBJ2-7	-	TGTGCCTGGAGTGATGGTTCTTCCTACGAGCAGTACTTC	CAWSDGSSYEQYF
TRBV4-3	few	TRBJ1-1	-	TGCGCCAGCAGCCAAGATCGGTGGCAGCAAGCTTTCTTT	CASSQDRWQQAFF
TRBV25-1	-	TRBJ1-6	-	TGTGCCAGCACGGTGGGAGGGGGAGCTCGTTCACCCCTCCACTTT	CASTVGGGARSPLHF
TRBV2	-	TRBJ1-1	-	TGTGCCACCACCGACAGACCTGAAGCTTTCTTT	CATTDRPEAFF
TRBV5-1	-	TRBJ1-1	-	TGCGCCAGCAGCTTGGGCCAGACTGAAGCTTTCTTT	CASSLGQTEAFF
TRBV5-6	few	TRBJ2-2	-	TGTGCCAGCAGCTTGGGGTTGACCGGGGAGCTGTTTTTT	CASSLGLTGELFF
TRBV4-2	-	TRBJ2-3	-	TGTGCCAGCAGCTCTGAAGGGGACTCAACAGATACGCAGTATTTT	CASSSEGDSTDTQYF
TRBV5-1	-	TRBJ2-7	-	TGCGCCAGCAGCGGGGAGTTGGGGGCGTTCGAGCAGTACTTC	CASSGELGAFEQYF
TRBV7-3	-	TRBJ2-3	TRBD1	TGTGCCAGCAGCCTCGGACAGGGACGGGATACGCAGTATTTT	CASSLGQGRDTQYF
TRBV7-2	-	TRBJ2-2	-	TGTGCCAGCAGCTTAGCCACAGGGTTCACCGGGGAGCTGTTTTTT	CASSLATGFTGELFF
TRBV5-1	-	TRBJ1-6	-	TGCGCCAGCAGGTCAGGGAATTCACCCCTCCACTTT	CASRSGNSPLHF
TRBV29-1	-	TRBJ1-1	-	TGCAGCGTTGAAGGGGGACGACCAGAAGCTTTCTTT	CSVEGGRPEAFF
TRBV20-1	few	TRBJ1-1	-	TGCAGTGCTACCACGTACACTGAAGCTTTCTTT	CSATTYTEAFF
TRBV29-1	-	TRBJ2-7	-	TGCAGCGTCCTCAGAAGGGAAAAAACCTACGGGCAGTACTTC	CSVLRREKTYGQYF
TRBV29-1	-	TRBJ2-7	TRBD2	TGCAGCGTTGGCGCGGGGGACGCCTACGAGCAGTACTTC	CSVGAGDAYEQYF